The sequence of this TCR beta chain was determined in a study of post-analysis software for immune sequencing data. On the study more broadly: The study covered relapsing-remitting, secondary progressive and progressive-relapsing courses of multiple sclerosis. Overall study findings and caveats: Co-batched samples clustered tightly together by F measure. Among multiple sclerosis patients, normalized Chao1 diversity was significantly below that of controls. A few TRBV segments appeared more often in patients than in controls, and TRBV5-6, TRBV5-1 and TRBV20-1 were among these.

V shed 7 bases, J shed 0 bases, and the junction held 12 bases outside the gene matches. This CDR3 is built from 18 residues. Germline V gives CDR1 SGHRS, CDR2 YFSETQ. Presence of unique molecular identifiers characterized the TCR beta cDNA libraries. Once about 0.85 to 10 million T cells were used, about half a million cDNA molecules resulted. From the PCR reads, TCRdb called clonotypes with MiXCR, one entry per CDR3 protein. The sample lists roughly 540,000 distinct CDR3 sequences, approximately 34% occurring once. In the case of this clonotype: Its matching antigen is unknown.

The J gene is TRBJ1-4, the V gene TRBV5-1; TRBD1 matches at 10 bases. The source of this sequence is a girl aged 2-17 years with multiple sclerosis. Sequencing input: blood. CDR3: CASALGDRGSATNEKLFF. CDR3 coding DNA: TGCGCCAGCGCCCTCGGGGACAGGGGTTCTGCAACTAATGAAAAACTGTTTTTT.